This T cell receptor beta chain was identified during a study of monozygotic twins with inflammatory bowel disease. For every sample, eight separate reactions were used to make cDNA. cDNA for TCRalpha and TCRbeta was amplified by nested PCRs of roughly 17 then 9 cycles. TCRdb reanalyzed the 5' RACE reads, giving one entry per CDR3 protein sequence and no DNA. The sample has 420,000 or so distinct CDR3 sequences, and its top ten clones hold around 2.5%. The CDR3 spans 13 residues. From germline, CDR1 is DFQATT and CDR2 SNEGSKA (reference sequence). General observations from the study: Subtypes among T cells remained indistinguishable. IBD patients carried less diverse TCRbeta repertoires (inverse Simpson) than healthy co-twins.

Concerning this clonotype itself: The antigen is undetermined.

The sample comprised blood. This receptor was identified in a human donor with ulcerative colitis or Crohn's disease, or a healthy co-twin of an affected twin (not recorded which). The chain employs TRBV20-1 and TRBJ2-5. CDR3 protein: CSASHLGTETQYF.